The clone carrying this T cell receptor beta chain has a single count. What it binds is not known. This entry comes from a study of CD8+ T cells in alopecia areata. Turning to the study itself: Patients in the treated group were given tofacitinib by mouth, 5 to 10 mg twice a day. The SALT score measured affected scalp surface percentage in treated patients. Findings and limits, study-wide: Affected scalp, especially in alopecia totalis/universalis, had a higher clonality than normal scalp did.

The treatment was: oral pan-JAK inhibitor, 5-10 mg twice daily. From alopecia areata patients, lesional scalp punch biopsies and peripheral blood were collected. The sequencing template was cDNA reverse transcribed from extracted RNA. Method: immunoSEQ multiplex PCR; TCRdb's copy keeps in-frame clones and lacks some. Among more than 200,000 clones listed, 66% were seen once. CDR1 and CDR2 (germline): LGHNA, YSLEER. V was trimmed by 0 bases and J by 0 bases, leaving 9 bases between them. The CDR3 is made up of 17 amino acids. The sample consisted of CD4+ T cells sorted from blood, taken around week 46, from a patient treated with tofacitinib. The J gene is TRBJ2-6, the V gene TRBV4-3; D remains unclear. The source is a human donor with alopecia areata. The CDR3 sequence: CASSQDRSLSGANVLTF. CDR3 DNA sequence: TGCGCCAGCAGCCAAGATAGGTCGCTCTCTGGGGCCAACGTCCTGACTTTC.